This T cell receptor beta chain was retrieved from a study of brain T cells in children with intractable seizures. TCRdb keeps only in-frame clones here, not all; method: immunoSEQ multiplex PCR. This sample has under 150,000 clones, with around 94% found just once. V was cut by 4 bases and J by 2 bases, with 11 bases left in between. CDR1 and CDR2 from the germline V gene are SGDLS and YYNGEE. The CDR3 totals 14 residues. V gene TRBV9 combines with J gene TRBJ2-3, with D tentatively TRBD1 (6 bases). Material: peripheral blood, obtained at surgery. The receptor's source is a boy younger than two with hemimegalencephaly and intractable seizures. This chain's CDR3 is CASSQGIATDTQYF. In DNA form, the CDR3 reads TGTGCCAGCAGCCAGGGGATAGCCACAGATACGCAGTATTTT.